The rows below give T cell receptor beta chains drawn from one sample of a study of T cells in Graves' hyperthyroidism and ophthalmopathy. TCRdb re-analysed the multiplex PCR reads in MiXCR, keeping a single row per CDR3 protein. The table lists hundreds of thousands of distinct CDR3 sequences, roughly 14% of them singletons. Sequencing was performed on blood. These receptor sequences come from a woman aged 40-49 years with Graves' ophthalmopathy. Both conserved end residues are part of each CDR3. The order of the fields is clone size, CDR3 length, V gene, J gene, D gene, CDR3 DNA, CDR3 protein. The D gene is left open where the match is weak. Size is stated for part of the rows, as once, few or many counts, or as a class when the clone is expanded.

clone_size: many
cdr3_length: 14
v_call: TRBV12-3/TRBV12-4
j_call: TRBJ2-3
d_call: TRBD2
cdr3_nt: TGTGCCAGCAGCTTAGCGGGGGGCCCAGATACGCAGTATTTT
cdr3_aa: CASSLAGGPDTQYF

clone_size: many
cdr3_length: 12
v_call: TRBV29-1
j_call: TRBJ2-4
d_call: TRBD2
cdr3_nt: TGCAGGTTTCCGGGAGGCAAAAACATTCAGTACTTC
cdr3_aa: CRFPGGKNIQYF

clone_size: many
cdr3_length: 14
v_call: TRBV12-3/TRBV12-4
j_call: TRBJ2-7
d_call: TRBD2
cdr3_nt: TGTGCCAGCAGTTTGTCTAGCGGGGCTTACGAGCAGTACTTC
cdr3_aa: CASSLSSGAYEQYF

clone_size: many
cdr3_length: 15
v_call: TRBV11-2
j_call: TRBJ1-2
d_call: -
cdr3_nt: TGTGCCAGCGGCCCGGGACGGATGAACAACTATGGCTACACCTTC
cdr3_aa: CASGPGRMNNYGYTF

clone_size: -
cdr3_length: 17
v_call: TRBV12-3/TRBV12-4
j_call: TRBJ2-6
d_call: -
cdr3_nt: TGTGCCAGCAGACGGGCCTCAGTTGGGTCTGGGGCCAACGTCCTGACTTTC
cdr3_aa: CASRRASVGSGANVLTF

clone_size: many
cdr3_length: 12
v_call: TRBV28
j_call: TRBJ1-5
d_call: -
cdr3_nt: TGTGCCAGCAGTTTCCCTATGCAGCCCCAGCATTTT
cdr3_aa: CASSFPMQPQHF

clone_size: many
cdr3_length: 15
v_call: TRBV20-1
j_call: TRBJ1-5
d_call: -
cdr3_nt: TGCAGTGCTAGGGGGGCAGGGTCTAGCAATCAGCCCCAGCATTTT
cdr3_aa: CSARGAGSSNQPQHF

clone_size: few
cdr3_length: 13
v_call: TRBV29-1
j_call: TRBJ2-6
d_call: -
cdr3_nt: TGCAGCGTTGTGGTCTCTGGGGCCAACGTCCTGACTTTC
cdr3_aa: CSVVVSGANVLTF

clone_size: many
cdr3_length: 17
v_call: TRBV7-2
j_call: TRBJ2-7
d_call: TRBD2
cdr3_nt: TGTGCCAGCAGCTTAGTCCCCACAGGACTAGCGGGAGGCGAGCAGTACTTC
cdr3_aa: CASSLVPTGLAGGEQYF

clone_size: once
cdr3_length: 13
v_call: TRBV6-2/TRBV6-3
j_call: TRBJ1-2
d_call: TRBD1
cdr3_nt: TGTGCCAGCATTACCACAGGGGTTGGTGGCTACACCTTC
cdr3_aa: CASITTGVGGYTF

clone_size: many
cdr3_length: 13
v_call: TRBV18
j_call: TRBJ1-2
d_call: -
cdr3_nt: TGTGCCAGCACAGGTCCCGCTAAGGATGGCTACACCTTC
cdr3_aa: CASTGPAKDGYTF

clone_size: many
cdr3_length: 14
v_call: TRBV6-5
j_call: TRBJ2-2
d_call: TRBD2
cdr3_nt: TGTGCCAGCAGGCGGGAGTCTTACACCGGGGAGCTGTTTTTT
cdr3_aa: CASRRESYTGELFF

clone_size: many
cdr3_length: 16
v_call: TRBV6-5
j_call: TRBJ2-6
d_call: -
cdr3_nt: TGTGCCGGCAGTTACGCGACTAGTCGTGGGGCCAACGTCCTGACTTTC
cdr3_aa: CAGSYATSRGANVLTF

clone_size: few
cdr3_length: 15
v_call: TRBV18
j_call: TRBJ1-2
d_call: TRBD1
cdr3_nt: TGTGCCAGCTCACGTCGACAGGGGAAGGACTATGGCTACACCTTC
cdr3_aa: CASSRRQGKDYGYTF

clone_size: -
cdr3_length: 14
v_call: TRBV19
j_call: TRBJ2-4
d_call: TRBD2
cdr3_nt: TGTGCCAGTAAAGGCAGCCTAGCGGGAAACATTCAGTACTTC
cdr3_aa: CASKGSLAGNIQYF

clone_size: many
cdr3_length: 13
v_call: TRBV7-2
j_call: TRBJ2-7
d_call: -
cdr3_nt: TGTGCCAGCAGCATCGACAGGCACTACGAGCAGTACTTC
cdr3_aa: CASSIDRHYEQYF

clone_size: -
cdr3_length: 13
v_call: TRBV24-1
j_call: TRBJ1-1
d_call: -
cdr3_nt: TGTGCCACCAGTGACCCTCCTGGCAGTGAAGCTTTCTTT
cdr3_aa: CATSDPPGSEAFF

clone_size: many
cdr3_length: 13
v_call: TRBV28
j_call: TRBJ2-5
d_call: -
cdr3_nt: TGTGCCAGCAGGTTACAGGGAGGGGAGACCCAGTACTTC
cdr3_aa: CASRLQGGETQYF

clone_size: many
cdr3_length: 11
v_call: TRBV28
j_call: TRBJ1-5
d_call: -
cdr3_nt: TGTGCCACGACGAGCAATCAGCCCCAGCATTTT
cdr3_aa: CATTSNQPQHF

clone_size: many
cdr3_length: 12
v_call: TRBV11-2
j_call: TRBJ2-7
d_call: -
cdr3_nt: TGTGCCAGCAGCACCACTAGAACCGAGCAGTACTTC
cdr3_aa: CASSTTRTEQYF

clone_size: many
cdr3_length: 15
v_call: TRBV7-3
j_call: TRBJ2-7
d_call: TRBD1
cdr3_nt: TGTGCCAGCAGCCTAGCCGGGACAGGGACTCACGAGCAGTACTTC
cdr3_aa: CASSLAGTGTHEQYF

clone_size: many
cdr3_length: 15
v_call: TRBV6-1
j_call: TRBJ1-6
d_call: -
cdr3_nt: TGTGCCAGTTACGAAAGACAGCTTAATAATTCACCCCTCCACTTT
cdr3_aa: CASYERQLNNSPLHF

clone_size: many
cdr3_length: 16
v_call: TRBV7-8
j_call: TRBJ2-2
d_call: -
cdr3_nt: TGTGCCAGCAGCCTTTTGCGGGTCACGAACACCGGGGAGCTGTTTTTT
cdr3_aa: CASSLLRVTNTGELFF

clone_size: -
cdr3_length: 14
v_call: TRBV6-5
j_call: TRBJ1-1
d_call: -
cdr3_nt: TGTGCCAGCAGTTTTTTCCAGGGGCACACTGAAGCTTTCTTT
cdr3_aa: CASSFFQGHTEAFF

clone_size: few
cdr3_length: 15
v_call: TRBV5-1
j_call: TRBJ1-1
d_call: TRBD1
cdr3_nt: TGCGCCAGCAACAATCCGGCGACAGGGGCCACTGAAGCTTTCTTT
cdr3_aa: CASNNPATGATEAFF

clone_size: many
cdr3_length: 14
v_call: TRBV7-9
j_call: TRBJ2-2
d_call: -
cdr3_nt: TGTGCCAGCAGCGCTAGAGTTAACACCGGGGAGCTGTTTTTT
cdr3_aa: CASSARVNTGELFF

clone_size: many
cdr3_length: 14
v_call: TRBV28
j_call: TRBJ1-3
d_call: -
cdr3_nt: TGTGCCAGCAGTTTGGATCCCGCTGGAAACACCATATATTTT
cdr3_aa: CASSLDPAGNTIYF

clone_size: many
cdr3_length: 15
v_call: TRBV6-5
j_call: TRBJ1-1
d_call: -
cdr3_nt: TGTGCCAGCAGTTACATCGCAGGCCCGAACACTGAAGCTTTCTTT
cdr3_aa: CASSYIAGPNTEAFF

clone_size: many
cdr3_length: 17
v_call: TRBV15
j_call: TRBJ1-5
d_call: -
cdr3_nt: TGTGCCACCAGCAGAGTGATAGAATCCTATAGCAATCAGCCCCAGCATTTT
cdr3_aa: CATSRVIESYSNQPQHF

clone_size: many
cdr3_length: 13
v_call: TRBV30
j_call: TRBJ1-2
d_call: TRBD1
cdr3_nt: TGTGCCTGGAGCCAGGGGGAGGTCTATGGCTACACCTTC
cdr3_aa: CAWSQGEVYGYTF

clone_size: many
cdr3_length: 12
v_call: TRBV10-1
j_call: TRBJ2-7
d_call: -
cdr3_nt: TGCGCCAGCAATCGGACAACCTACGAGCAGTACTTC
cdr3_aa: CASNRTTYEQYF

clone_size: -
cdr3_length: 13
v_call: TRBV12-3/TRBV12-4
j_call: TRBJ1-1
d_call: -
cdr3_nt: TGTGCCAGCAGTGGGAATCCCCCCGGGCGAGCTTTCTTT
cdr3_aa: CASSGNPPGRAFF

clone_size: -
cdr3_length: 13
v_call: TRBV29-1
j_call: TRBJ2-7
d_call: -
cdr3_nt: TGCAGCGTTGGAGTGCAGGATTCGGGGGAGCAGTACTTC
cdr3_aa: CSVGVQDSGEQYF

clone_size: -
cdr3_length: 11
v_call: TRBV30
j_call: TRBJ1-1
d_call: -
cdr3_nt: TGTGCCTGGAGCGGACTTGAAGAAGCTTTCTTT
cdr3_aa: CAWSGLEEAFF

clone_size: many
cdr3_length: 13
v_call: TRBV14
j_call: TRBJ1-2
d_call: TRBD1
cdr3_nt: TGTGCCAGCAGCCGCGGGACAGTATATGGCTACACCTTC
cdr3_aa: CASSRGTVYGYTF

clone_size: many
cdr3_length: 13
v_call: TRBV30
j_call: TRBJ1-5
d_call: -
cdr3_nt: TGTGCCTGGGCCCTTGGTCGCAATCAGCCCCAGCATTTT
cdr3_aa: CAWALGRNQPQHF

clone_size: many
cdr3_length: 14
v_call: TRBV25-1
j_call: TRBJ2-7
d_call: -
cdr3_nt: TGTGCCAGCAGTGAAACCGGGACGAGCTACGAGCAGTACTTC
cdr3_aa: CASSETGTSYEQYF

clone_size: many
cdr3_length: 14
v_call: TRBV7-9
j_call: TRBJ1-2
d_call: TRBD1
cdr3_nt: TGTGCCAGCAGCTTAGGCACAGGGGAGAATCGCTACACCTTC
cdr3_aa: CASSLGTGENRYTF

clone_size: many
cdr3_length: 15
v_call: TRBV4-1
j_call: TRBJ2-5
d_call: -
cdr3_nt: TGCGCCAGCAGCCAAGATTGGGCAGGGGCCGGGACCCAGTACTTC
cdr3_aa: CASSQDWAGAGTQYF

clone_size: many
cdr3_length: 14
v_call: TRBV11-2
j_call: TRBJ2-5
d_call: -
cdr3_nt: TGTGCCAGCAGCTTTCGCCATGGCCAAGAGACCCAGTACTTC
cdr3_aa: CASSFRHGQETQYF

clone_size: many
cdr3_length: 14
v_call: TRBV20-1
j_call: TRBJ2-7
d_call: TRBD1
cdr3_nt: TGCAGTGTCGGTCAGGGACAGAGGCCCTACGAGCAGTACTTC
cdr3_aa: CSVGQGQRPYEQYF

clone_size: few
cdr3_length: 15
v_call: TRBV6-5
j_call: TRBJ1-1
d_call: -
cdr3_nt: TGTGCCAGCAGTTACTCCCCGGGACTGGAGACTGAAGCTTTCTTT
cdr3_aa: CASSYSPGLETEAFF

clone_size: -
cdr3_length: 17
v_call: TRBV4-3
j_call: TRBJ1-3
d_call: -
cdr3_nt: TGCGCCAGCAGCCAATACAGGGCAGGGACCTCTGGAAACACCATATATTTT
cdr3_aa: CASSQYRAGTSGNTIYF

clone_size: few
cdr3_length: 13
v_call: TRBV7-9
j_call: TRBJ2-7
d_call: -
cdr3_nt: TGTGCCAGCAGCCGGGACACACCGTACGAGCAGTACTTC
cdr3_aa: CASSRDTPYEQYF